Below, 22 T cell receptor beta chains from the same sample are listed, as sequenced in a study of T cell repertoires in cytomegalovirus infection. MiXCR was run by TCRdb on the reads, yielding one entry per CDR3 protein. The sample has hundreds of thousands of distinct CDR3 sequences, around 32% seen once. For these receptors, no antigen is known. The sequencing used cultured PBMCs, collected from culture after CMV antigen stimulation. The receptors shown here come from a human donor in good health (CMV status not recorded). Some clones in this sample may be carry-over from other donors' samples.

CDR3 protein: CASRKPGQRYEQYF. The CDR3 DNA is TGCGCCAGCAGAAAACCGGGACAGCGCTACGAGCAGTACTTC. V usage is TRBV5-1 and J usage is TRBJ2-7, with 7 bases matching TRBD1. The CDR3 loop spans 14 amino acids. Germline assignment: CDR1 SGHRS and CDR2 YFSETQ. With V trimmed by 5 bases and J by 3 bases, 8 bases remained unmatched.

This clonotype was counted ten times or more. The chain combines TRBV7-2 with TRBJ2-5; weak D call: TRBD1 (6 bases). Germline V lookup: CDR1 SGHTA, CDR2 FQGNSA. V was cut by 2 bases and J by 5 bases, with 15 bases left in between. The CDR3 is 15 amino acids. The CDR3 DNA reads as TGTGCCAGCAGCTTATGGTACAGGGTTGGGGAGACCCAGTACTTC. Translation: CASSLWYRVGETQYF.

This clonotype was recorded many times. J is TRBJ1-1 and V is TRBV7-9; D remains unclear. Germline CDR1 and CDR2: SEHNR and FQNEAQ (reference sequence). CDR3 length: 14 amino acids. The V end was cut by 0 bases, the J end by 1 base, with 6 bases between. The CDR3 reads CASSLAWTNTEAFF. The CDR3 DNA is TGTGCCAGCAGCTTAGCGTGGACGAACACTGAAGCTTTCTTT.

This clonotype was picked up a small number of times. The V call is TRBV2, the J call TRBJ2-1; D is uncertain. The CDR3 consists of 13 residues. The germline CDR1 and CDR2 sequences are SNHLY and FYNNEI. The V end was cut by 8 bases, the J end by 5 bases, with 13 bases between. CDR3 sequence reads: CASGDFMDNEQFF. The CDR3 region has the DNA TGTGCCAGCGGGGATTTCATGGACAATGAGCAGTTCTTC.

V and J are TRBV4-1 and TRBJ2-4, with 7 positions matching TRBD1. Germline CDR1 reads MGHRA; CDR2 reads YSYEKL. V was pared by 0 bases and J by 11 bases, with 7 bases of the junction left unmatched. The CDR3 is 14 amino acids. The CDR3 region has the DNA TGCGCCAGCAGCCAAGAGTCAGGGGGATTTTTTCAGTACTTC. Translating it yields CASSQESGGFFQYF.

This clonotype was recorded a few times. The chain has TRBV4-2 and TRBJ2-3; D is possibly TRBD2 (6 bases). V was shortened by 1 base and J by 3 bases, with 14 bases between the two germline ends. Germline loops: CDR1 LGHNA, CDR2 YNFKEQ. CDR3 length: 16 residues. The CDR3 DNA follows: TGTGCCAGCAGCCAAGTCGAGACTGGGGGGACAGATACGCAGTATTTT. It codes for CASSQVETGGTDTQYF.

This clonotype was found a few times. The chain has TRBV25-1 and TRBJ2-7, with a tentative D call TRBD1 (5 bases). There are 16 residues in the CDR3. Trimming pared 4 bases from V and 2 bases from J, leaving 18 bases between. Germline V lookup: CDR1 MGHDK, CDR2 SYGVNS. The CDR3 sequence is CASSAPDGPRAYEQYF. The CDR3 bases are TGTGCCAGCAGTGCTCCCGATGGCCCCAGGGCCTACGAGCAGTACTTC.

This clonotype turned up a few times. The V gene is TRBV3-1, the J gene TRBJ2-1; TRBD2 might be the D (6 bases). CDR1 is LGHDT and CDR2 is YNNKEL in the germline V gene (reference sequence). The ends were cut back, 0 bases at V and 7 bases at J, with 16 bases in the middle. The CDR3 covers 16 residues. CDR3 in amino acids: CASSQDWRGEQNEQFF. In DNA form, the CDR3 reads TGTGCCAGCAGCCAAGATTGGAGGGGAGAGCAGAATGAGCAGTTCTTC.

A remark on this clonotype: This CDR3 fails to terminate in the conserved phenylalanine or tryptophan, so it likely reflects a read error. The CDR3 sequence: CASSLVRVGGEQFL. For the CDR3, the DNA is TGTGCCAGCAGCTTAGTACGGGTTGGGGGTGAGCAGTTCCTC. J is TRBJ2-1 and V is TRBV7-8; the D gene could be TRBD1 or TRBD2 (5 bases each). This CDR3 is 14 amino acids long. Germline V gene sequence: CDR1 SGHVS, CDR2 FQNEAQ. With 1 base removed from V and 9 bases from J, the gap between germline ends came to 13 bases.

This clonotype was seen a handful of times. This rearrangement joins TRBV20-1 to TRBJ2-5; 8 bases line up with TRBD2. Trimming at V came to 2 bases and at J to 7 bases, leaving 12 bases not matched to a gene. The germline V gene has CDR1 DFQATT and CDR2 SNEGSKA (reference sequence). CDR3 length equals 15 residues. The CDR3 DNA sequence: TGCAGTGCTAGAAGAGCGGGAGACCCCCTCGCGACCCAGTACTTC. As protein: CSARRAGDPLATQYF.

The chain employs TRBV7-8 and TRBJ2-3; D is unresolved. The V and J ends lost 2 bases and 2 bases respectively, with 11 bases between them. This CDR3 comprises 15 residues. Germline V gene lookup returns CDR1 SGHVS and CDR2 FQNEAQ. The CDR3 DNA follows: TGTGCCAGCAGCTTAAAACGGTTTATCACAGATACGCAGTATTTT. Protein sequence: CASSLKRFITDTQYF.

CDR3 protein: CASTSGTRQFF. The CDR3 coding sequence is TGTGCCAGCACCTCCGGGACTCGTCAGTTCTTC. The V call is TRBV6-5, the J call TRBJ2-1, with a tentative D call TRBD2 (6 bases). This CDR3 is built from 11 residues. V lost 7 bases, J lost 13 bases, and 14 bases lay in between. The germline gives CDR1 MNHEY, CDR2 SVGAGI.

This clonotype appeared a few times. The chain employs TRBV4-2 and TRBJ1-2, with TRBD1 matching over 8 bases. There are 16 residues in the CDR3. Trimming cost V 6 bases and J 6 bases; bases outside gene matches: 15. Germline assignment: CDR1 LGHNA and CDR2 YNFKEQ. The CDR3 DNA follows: TGTGCCAGCAGATTGAGCGCCAGACAGGGGATGCATGGCTACACCTTC. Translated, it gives CASRLSARQGMHGYTF.

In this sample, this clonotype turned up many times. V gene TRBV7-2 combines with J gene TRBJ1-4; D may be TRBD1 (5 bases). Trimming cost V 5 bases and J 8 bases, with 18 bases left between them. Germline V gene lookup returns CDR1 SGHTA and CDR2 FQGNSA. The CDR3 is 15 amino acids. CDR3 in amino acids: CASSPDGTGDEKLFF. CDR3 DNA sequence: TGTGCCAGCAGCCCCGACGGGACTGGAGACGAAAAACTGTTTTTT.

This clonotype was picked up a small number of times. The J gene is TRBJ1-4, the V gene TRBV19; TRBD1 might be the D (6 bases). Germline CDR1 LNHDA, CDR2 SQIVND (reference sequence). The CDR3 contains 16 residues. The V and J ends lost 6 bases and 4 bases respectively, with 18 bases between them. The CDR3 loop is CASSDRRGGYNEKLFF. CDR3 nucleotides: TGTGCCAGTAGCGACAGGCGAGGTGGCTATAATGAAAAACTGTTTTTT.

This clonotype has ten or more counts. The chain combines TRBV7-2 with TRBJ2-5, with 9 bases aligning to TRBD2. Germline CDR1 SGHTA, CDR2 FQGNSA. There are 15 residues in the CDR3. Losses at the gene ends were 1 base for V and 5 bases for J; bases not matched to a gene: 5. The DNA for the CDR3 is TGTGCCAGCAGCTTAGAAGTCGCGGGAGGGGAGACCCAGTACTTC. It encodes CASSLEVAGGETQYF.

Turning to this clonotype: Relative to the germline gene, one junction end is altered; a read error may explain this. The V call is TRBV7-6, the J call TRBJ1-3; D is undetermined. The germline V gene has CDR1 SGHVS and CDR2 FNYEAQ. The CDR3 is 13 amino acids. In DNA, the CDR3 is TGTGCCAGCAGCCCATCGCCAGGAAACACCACATATTTT. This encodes CASSPSPGNTTYF. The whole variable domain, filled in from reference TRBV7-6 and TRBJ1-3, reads GAGVSQSPRYKVTKRGQDVALRCDPISGHVSLYWYRQALGQGPEFLTYFNYEAQQDKSGLPNDRFSAERPEGSISTLTIQRTEQRDSAMYRCASSPSPGNTTYFGEGSWLTVV.

The CDR3 is CASRSSRSYNEQFF. The CDR3 coding sequence is TGTGCCAGCAGGTCTTCCAGATCCTACAATGAGCAGTTCTTC. The chain couples TRBV7-2 to TRBJ2-1; D not certain. Germline V CDR1 and CDR2: SGHTA, FQGNSA. The CDR3 has 14 residues. The V gene lost 6 bases and the J gene lost 1 base, with 10 bases spanning the gap.

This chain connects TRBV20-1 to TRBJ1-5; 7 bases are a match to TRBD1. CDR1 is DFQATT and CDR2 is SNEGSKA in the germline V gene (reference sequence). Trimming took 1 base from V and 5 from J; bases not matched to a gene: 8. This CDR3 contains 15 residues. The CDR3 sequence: CSARVPGGFDQPQHF. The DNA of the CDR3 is TGCAGTGCTAGAGTTCCAGGGGGGTTCGATCAGCCCCAGCATTTT.

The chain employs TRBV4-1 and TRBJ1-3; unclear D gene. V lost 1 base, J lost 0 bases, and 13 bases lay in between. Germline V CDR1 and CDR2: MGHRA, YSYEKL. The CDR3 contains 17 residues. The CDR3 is CASSQGYPRNSGNTIYF. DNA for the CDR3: TGCGCCAGCAGCCAAGGTTATCCAAGAAACTCTGGAAACACCATATATTTT.

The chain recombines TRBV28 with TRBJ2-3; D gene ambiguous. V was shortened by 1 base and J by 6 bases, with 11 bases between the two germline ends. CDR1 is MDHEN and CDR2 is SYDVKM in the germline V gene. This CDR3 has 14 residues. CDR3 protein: CASSLSRRWDTQYF. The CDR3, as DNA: TGTGCCAGCAGTTTATCGAGGCGCTGGGATACGCAGTATTTT. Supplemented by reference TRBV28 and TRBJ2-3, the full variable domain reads DVKVTQSSRYLVKRTGEKVFLECVQDMDHENMFWYRQDPGLGLRLIYFSYDVKMKEKGDIPEGYSVSREKKERFSLILESASTNQTSMYLCASSLSRRWDTQYFGPGTRLTVL.

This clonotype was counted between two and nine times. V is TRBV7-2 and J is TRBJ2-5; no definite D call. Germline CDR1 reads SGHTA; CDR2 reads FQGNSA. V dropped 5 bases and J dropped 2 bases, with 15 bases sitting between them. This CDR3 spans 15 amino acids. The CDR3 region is CASSLRRPTQETQYF. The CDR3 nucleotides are TGTGCCAGCAGCCTGCGCAGACCGACGCAAGAGACCCAGTACTTC. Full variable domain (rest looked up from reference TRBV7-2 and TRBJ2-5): GAGVSQSPSNKVTEKGKDVELRCDPISGHTALYWYRQSLGQGLEFLIYFQGNSAPDKSGLPSDRFSAERTGGSVSTLTIQRTQQEDSAVYLCASSLRRPTQETQYFGPGTRLLVL.